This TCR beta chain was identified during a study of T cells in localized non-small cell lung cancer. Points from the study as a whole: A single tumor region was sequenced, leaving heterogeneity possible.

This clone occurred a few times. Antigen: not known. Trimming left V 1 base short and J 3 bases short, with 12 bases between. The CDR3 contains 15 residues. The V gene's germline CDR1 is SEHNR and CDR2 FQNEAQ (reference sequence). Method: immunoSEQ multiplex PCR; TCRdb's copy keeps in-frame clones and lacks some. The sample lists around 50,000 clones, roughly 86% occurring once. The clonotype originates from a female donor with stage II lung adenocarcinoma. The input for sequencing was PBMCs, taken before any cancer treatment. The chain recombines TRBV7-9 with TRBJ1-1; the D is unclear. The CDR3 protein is CASSLEHAGDTEAFF. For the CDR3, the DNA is TGTGCCAGCAGCTTAGAACACGCGGGAGACACTGAAGCTTTCTTT.